This TCR beta chain was found in a study of tumour-infiltrating T cells in Burkitt lymphoma. Looking at the study overall: This cohort included all epidemiological subtypes of Burkitt lymphoma. Overall and progression-free survival were predicted by productive clonality.

Repertoires were generated with immunoSEQ multiplex PCR, while TCRdb's copy carries only in-frame clones and drops some. The sample consists of about 4,000 clones, about a fifth of them appearing once. The germline CDR1 and CDR2 sequences are SQVTM and ANQGSEA. Deletions cut 4 bases from V and 8 bases from J, with 23 bases between. The CDR3 runs to 15 residues. Material for sequencing was tumor tissue. The clonotype originates from a human donor with Burkitt lymphoma. The chain employs TRBV29-1 and TRBJ1-2; tentative D call: TRBD1 (6 bases). The CDR3 nucleotides are TGCAGCGTTGTTGTCCCGGACCCGCGGAGGGGGGGCTACACCTTC. Encoded protein: CSVVVPDPRRGGYTF.